This T cell receptor (beta chain) was retrieved from a study of cytomegalovirus exposure and HLA in healthy donors. Background on the study: In a later analysis, it was reported that the approximately 110 validation repertoires had been produced on the same platform as the 550 to 850 repertoires belonging to the first cohort.

Generated by immunoSEQ multiplex PCR, the TCRdb table keeps only in-frame clones and is missing some. The sample has about 100,000 clones; 95% are singletons. Regarding the study as a whole: In vitro data verified a few CMV-associated chains as specific for CMV antigens.

The V and J ends lost 1 base and 7 bases respectively, with 22 bases between them. The CDR3 is made up of 16 amino acids. Germline V gives CDR1 GTSNPN, CDR2 SVGIG (reference sequence). Regarding this clone: No antigen is known for it.

This sequence was found in a woman between 18 and 30 years old in good health and CMV-seronegative. The sample was PBMCs. The rearrangement joins TRBV30 to TRBJ1-2; no clear D. The CDR3 sequence is CAWSGSVRGRGRGYTF. CDR3 DNA: TGTGCCTGGAGTGGTAGCGTGCGGGGTCGTGGTCGTGGCTACACCTTC. Combining the CDR3 with reference TRBV30 and TRBJ1-2 gives the whole variable domain SQTIHQWPATLVQPVGSPLSLECTVEGTSNPNLYWYRQAAGRGLQLLFYSVGIGQISSEVPQNLSASRPQDRQFILSSKKLLLSDSGFYLCAWSGSVRGRGRGYTFGSGTRLTVV.